This T cell receptor (beta chain) was captured by sequencing in a study of high-grade serous ovarian cancer treatment subgroups. Study-level findings and limits: Without spatial data, bulk sequencing limits insight into HGSC tumor diversity. Clonal relatedness tracked neoantigen level, and by trend copy number and mutation load.

Germline V gene lookup returns CDR1 SGHRS and CDR2 YFSETQ. J lost 2 bases, V lost 6 bases, and 6 bases had no gene match. The CDR3 totals 14 residues. Tumor samples were obtained before definitive surgery or chemotherapy. Of note for this clone: Its matching antigen is unknown.

Clones were read by immunoSEQ multiplex PCR, and TCRdb kept only the in-frame ones, dropping some. The profile shows approximately 9,400 clones, 68% of them singletons. V is TRBV5-1 and J is TRBJ2-7, with TRBD2 matching over 9 bases. The sample taken for sequencing was tumor tissue. This clonotype was sampled from a human donor with high-grade serous ovarian cancer. DNA for the CDR3: TGCGCCAGCACTTTGACTAGCGGTACCTACGAGCAGTACTTC. It translates to CASTLTSGTYEQYF.